Each of the 25 T cell receptor beta chains below was sequenced from the same sample in a study of chemoradiotherapy in HPV16-positive cancers. Using immunoSEQ multiplex PCR, the repertoire was profiled, and TCRdb retains in-frame clones only, with some absent. The sample records roughly 16,000 clones, roughly nine tenths being singletons. Sequences were derived from blood, sampled from a patient who underwent chemoradiotherapy. The receptors derive from a human donor with HPV-associated anogenital cancer.

The J gene is TRBJ1-1, the V gene TRBV7-2, with TRBD1 as a possible D gene (5 bases). From germline, CDR1 is SGHTA and CDR2 FQGNSA. This CDR3 is 13 amino acids long. V gave up 2 bases and J gave up 4 bases, with 8 bases separating them. CDR3 coding DNA: TGTGCCAGCAGCTTAAGGAGGGGCACTGAAGCTTTCTTT. Its protein is CASSLRRGTEAFF.

This chain connects TRBV6-4 to TRBJ2-3; D not resolved. V dropped 2 bases and J dropped 6 bases, with 12 bases sitting between them. The CDR3 has 14 amino acids. Germline-derived CDR1 and CDR2 are MRHNA and SNTAGT. The CDR3 DNA reads as TGTGCCAGCAGTGACCCGGGTCGTCCCGATACGCAGTATTTT. Translated: CASSDPGRPDTQYF.

This clone appeared a few times. This sequence joins TRBV19 and TRBJ1-5; D gene uncertain. V lost 0 bases and J 5 bases, leaving 11 bases between the germline ends. This CDR3 has 15 amino acids. CDR1 is LNHDA, CDR2 SQIVND, per germline (reference sequence). CDR3 in amino acids: CASSIDLQSYQPQHF. The CDR3 DNA sequence: TGTGCCAGTAGTATAGATTTACAGTCGTATCAGCCCCAGCATTTT.

This clone was observed once. CDR3 residues: CASSEGQARRALYSQPQHF. The CDR3, as DNA: TGTGCCAGCAGTGAAGGGCAGGCTCGAAGAGCTCTTTATAGCCAGCCCCAGCATTTT. V is TRBV6-1 and J is TRBJ1-5; D gene ambiguous. Trimming took 1 base from V and 7 from J, leaving 26 bases between them. The CDR3 extends over 19 amino acids. Per germline, CDR1 MNHNS and CDR2 SASEGT.

The CDR3 sequence: CASSEPGQGETEAFF. CDR3 nucleotides: TGCGCCAGCAGCGAGCCGGGACAGGGGGAAACTGAAGCTTTCTTT. The rearrangement joins TRBV5-1 to TRBJ1-1; 11 bases line up with TRBD1. The length of the CDR3 is 15 residues. The germline CDR1 and CDR2 sequences are SGHRS and YFSETQ. V lost 4 bases to trimming and J lost 5 bases; unmatched junction nucleotides: 7.

CDR3 residues: CASSFGADTQYF. The CDR3 bases are TGTGCCAGCAGCTTCGGGGCAGATACGCAGTATTTT. The chain uses TRBV7-9 and TRBJ2-3; D perhaps matches TRBD2 (5 bases). Germline V gene data show CDR1 as SEHNR and CDR2 as FQNEAQ (reference sequence). V gave up 3 bases and J gave up 4 bases, with 5 bases separating them. The CDR3 has 12 amino acids.

This clone was counted once. The V gene is TRBV5-8, the J gene TRBJ2-5, with 11 bases lining up with TRBD2. CDR1 and CDR2 from the germline V gene are SGHTS and YDEGEE. Trimming removed 3 bases from V and 5 bases from J; junction bases left unmatched: 9. This CDR3 comprises 16 residues. CDR3 amino acids: CASSSLAGGIRETQYF. DNA of the CDR3: TGTGCCAGCAGCTCCCTAGCGGGGGGTATCAGGGAGACCCAGTACTTC. Filled out from reference TRBV5-8 and TRBJ2-5, the complete variable domain reads EAGVTQSPTHLIKTRGQQATLRCSPISGHTSVYWYQQALGLGLQFLLWYDEGEERNRGNFPPRFSGRQFPNYSSELNVNALELEDSALYLCASSSLAGGIRETQYFGPGTRLLVL.

The chain is built from TRBV6-1 and TRBJ2-1; D gene unclear. CDR3 length: 13 residues. The ends were cut back, 4 bases at V and 4 bases at J, with 8 bases in the middle. Per the germline V gene, CDR1 is MNHNS and CDR2 is SASEGT. As DNA, the CDR3 is TGTGCCAGCAGTGTCACATCTTACAATGAGCAGTTCTTC. This gives the protein CASSVTSYNEQFF.

V is TRBV19 and J is TRBJ2-5; no definite D call. Between the trimmed V and J ends, which lost 7 bases and 5 bases, there was a span of 14 bases. Germline-derived CDR1 and CDR2 are LNHDA and SQIVND (reference sequence). The CDR3 is 13 residues long. In nucleotides, the CDR3 is TGTGCCAGTACCAACAGCGCCCTGGAGACCCAGTACTTC. Amino acid sequence: CASTNSALETQYF.

J is TRBJ1-1 and V is TRBV7-8; D is possibly TRBD1 (6 bases). Germline values: CDR1 SGHVS, CDR2 FQNEAQ. Trimming pared 5 bases from V and 4 bases from J, leaving 14 bases between. CDR3 length equals 14 residues. CDR3 region: CASSPLQGITEAFF. DNA for the CDR3: TGTGCCAGCAGCCCATTACAGGGTATCACTGAAGCTTTCTTT.

This clone appeared a few times. V usage is TRBV27 and J usage is TRBJ1-2; a weak D match, TRBD1 (6 bases). The CDR3 spans 14 residues. Germline V gene lookup returns CDR1 MNHEY and CDR2 SMNVEV (reference sequence). Trimming removed 4 bases at V and 2 bases at J, with 11 bases between. The CDR3 DNA is TGTGCCAGCAGTTCAGACAGGAAAAACTATGGCTACACCTTC. This encodes CASSSDRKNYGYTF.

The chain has TRBV9 and TRBJ2-3; tentatively, D is TRBD2 (5 bases). The germline V and J ends were trimmed by 0 bases and 1 base, with 12 bases remaining between them. CDR3 length: 16 amino acids. Per the germline V gene, CDR1 is SGDLS and CDR2 is YYNGEE. This chain's CDR3 is CASSVGVGDGTDTQYF. CDR3 DNA sequence: TGTGCCAGCAGCGTAGGTGTGGGAGATGGCACAGATACGCAGTATTTT.

V usage is TRBV7-2 and J usage is TRBJ2-3; D unclear. The CDR3 covers 13 residues. V dropped 4 bases and J dropped 8 bases, with 13 bases sitting between them. Looked up from germline, CDR1 is SGHTA and CDR2 is FQGNSA. For the CDR3, the DNA is TGTGCCAGCAGCTATAATGCCCCTGGTACGCAGTATTTT. Translating gives CASSYNAPGTQYF.

J is TRBJ2-1 and V is TRBV29-1; tentatively, D is TRBD1 or TRBD2 (5 bases each). The CDR3 contains 15 residues. Trimming left V 2 bases short and J 7 bases short, with 18 bases between. Germline CDR1 SQVTM, CDR2 ANQGSEA. CDR3 region: CSVELGALRGNEQFF. In DNA, the CDR3 is TGCAGCGTTGAATTAGGGGCCCTAAGAGGGAATGAGCAGTTCTTC.

This clone was detected only once. The chain employs TRBV7-2 and TRBJ2-2, with a tentative D call TRBD2 (6 bases). Germline assignment: CDR1 SGHTA and CDR2 FQGNSA. The CDR3 length is 14 residues. V lost 5 bases to trimming and J lost 8 bases, with 15 bases between them. CDR3 residues: CASSRYPGVGELFF. In DNA, the CDR3 is TGTGCCAGCAGCAGATACCCGGGGGTTGGGGAGCTGTTTTTT.

This clone was recorded only once. J is TRBJ2-2 and V is TRBV4-3, with 10 positions matching TRBD1. Germline trimming cut 4 bases from V and 2 bases from J; bases unmatched to any gene: 4. This CDR3 region has 16 residues. Germline-derived CDR1 and CDR2 are LGHNA and YSLEER. In DNA form, the CDR3 reads TGCGCCAGCAGCCCCGGGACAGGGGACAACACCGGGGAGCTGTTTTTT. Amino acid sequence: CASSPGTGDNTGELFF.

The gene calls are TRBV5-1 and TRBJ2-7; weak D call: TRBD2 (7 bases). V shed 4 bases and J shed 6 bases, with 14 bases lying between them. The V gene's germline CDR1 is SGHRS and CDR2 YFSETQ. The CDR3 runs 13 residues. The CDR3 nucleotides read TGCGCCAGCAGCCCGTCGGGGGGCCTCGAGCAGTACTTC. Translated, it gives CASSPSGGLEQYF.

J is TRBJ1-2 and V is TRBV5-1; TRBD1 agrees at 11 bases. V was pared by 4 bases and J by 4 bases, with 3 bases of the junction left unmatched. The CDR3 contains 14 residues. Per the germline V gene, CDR1 is SGHRS and CDR2 is YFSETQ. CDR3: CASSLGTGGYGYTF. The CDR3 nucleotides are TGCGCCAGCAGCCTCGGGACAGGGGGCTATGGCTACACCTTC.

The V gene is TRBV21-1, the J gene TRBJ2-7; the table's D call, TRBD1, has no DNA check behind it. TRBV21-1 is a pseudogene locus. The CDR3 runs 15 residues. The CDR3, as DNA: TGTGCCAGCAGCCTCCGGGACAGGGGCTGGGACGAGCAGTACTTC. Protein: CASSLRDRGWDEQYF.

V and J are TRBV7-9 and TRBJ1-2, with TRBD1 identical over 7 bases. The CDR3 loop spans 15 amino acids. The V gene end was trimmed by 1 base and the J gene end by 2 bases; junction bases not matched to a gene: 4. The germline V gene encodes CDR1 SEHNR and CDR2 FQNEAQ (reference sequence). CDR3 coding DNA: TGTGCCAGCAGCTTAGGACAGGGAGTCAACTATGGCTACACCTTC. Its translation: CASSLGQGVNYGYTF.

This clone was detected only a few times. The J gene is TRBJ1-4, the V gene TRBV2; weak D call: TRBD1 (5 bases). V was shortened by 2 bases and J by 4 bases, with 11 bases between the two germline ends. The CDR3 is 15 residues long. CDR1 and CDR2 (germline): SNHLY, FYNNEI. Written as DNA, the CDR3 is TGTGCCAGCAGTGAAAGGCAGGGTGGTAATGAAAAACTGTTTTTT. Translating it yields CASSERQGGNEKLFF.

This clone was counted once. This chain joins TRBV2 and TRBJ1-4; perhaps TRBD1 as D (5 bases). Germline CDR1 is SNHLY and CDR2 is FYNNEI. With 5 bases removed from V and 8 bases from J, the gap between germline ends came to 12 bases. The CDR3 extends over 13 amino acids. This CDR3 is CASSRDHNEKLFF. The DNA for the CDR3 is TGTGCCAGCAGTCGGGACCACAACGAAAAACTGTTTTTT. Full variable domain (missing parts from reference TRBV2 and TRBJ1-4): EPEVTQTPSHQVTQMGQEVILRCVPISNHLYFYWYRQILGQKVEFLVSFYNNEISEKSEIFDDQFSVERPDGSNFTLKIRSTKLEDSAMYFCASSRDHNEKLFFGSGTQLSVL.

This chain joins TRBV11-3 and TRBJ1-1, with 8 bases fitting TRBD1. Germline V gene sequence: CDR1 SGHNT, CDR2 YENEEA. The CDR3 consists of 16 residues. V was clipped by 5 bases and J by 1 base; unmatched bases: 9. CDR3 nucleotides: TGTGCCAGCAGCCGGACAGGGAACTGGGCGAACACTGAAGCTTTCTTT. This encodes CASSRTGNWANTEAFF. The whole variable domain, filled in from reference TRBV11-3 and TRBJ1-1, reads EAGVVQSPRYKIIEKKQPVAFWCNPISGHNTLYWYLQNLGQGPELLIRYENEEAVDDSQLPKDRFSAERLKGVDSTLKIQPAELGDSAVYLCASSRTGNWANTEAFFGQGTRLTVV.

The chain carries TRBV11-2 and TRBJ2-7; TRBD1 or TRBD2 may be the D gene (5 bases each). The V end lost 5 bases, the J end lost 2 bases, and 13 bases lay between the germline ends. The CDR3 has 14 amino acids. Per the germline V gene, CDR1 is SGHAT and CDR2 is FQNNGV. This CDR3 reads CASSTPGTPYEQYF. For the CDR3, the DNA is TGTGCCAGCAGCACCCCCGGGACCCCCTACGAGCAGTACTTC.

The chain has TRBV6-5 and TRBJ2-2; 8 nucleotides agree with TRBD1. The CDR3 contains 14 residues. The germline gives CDR1 MNHEY, CDR2 SVGAGI. Losses at the gene ends were 7 bases for V and 7 bases for J; bases not matched to a gene: 8. The CDR3 nucleotides are TGTGCCAGCACCCTGACAGGGGCGGTCGGGGAGCTGTTTTTT. This sequence encodes CASTLTGAVGELFF.